What follows are 14 T cell receptor beta chains derived from one specimen sequenced in a study of T cells in Graves' hyperthyroidism and ophthalmopathy. Amplified TCR beta CDR3 regions derived from RNA transcripts. First-round RT-PCR targeting the TCR CDR3 was performed with the HTBI primer set. TCRdb used MiXCR to reprocess the multiplex PCR reads, holding one entry per CDR3 protein. The data hold 33,000 or so distinct CDR3 sequences, with less than 50% observed a single time. The sequenced sample consisted of blood. These receptors all come from a woman in her forties or fifties with Graves' hyperthyroidism that later progressed to Graves' ophthalmopathy.

The sample holds many counts of this clonotype. This chain connects TRBV6-1 to TRBJ2-3; D uncertain. The germline gives CDR1 MNHNS, CDR2 SASEGT. Trimming removed 4 bases at V and 0 bases at J, with 17 bases between. The CDR3 runs 17 residues. Here the CDR3 DNA reads TGTGCCAGCAGTGGGGTCCCCGTTTATACTAGCACAGATACGCAGTATTTT. Amino acid sequence: CASSGVPVYTSTDTQYF.

This clonotype was seen many times. In DNA, the CDR3 is TGTGCCAGCAGCCAAGACAGGGAGGTAAATTCACCCCTCCACTTT. Translation: CASSQDREVNSPLHF. The chain is built from TRBV3-1 and TRBJ1-6; perhaps TRBD1 as D (5 bases). Germline CDR1 LGHDT, CDR2 YNNKEL (reference sequence). The V gene lost 0 bases and the J gene lost 7 bases, with 10 bases spanning the gap. The CDR3 consists of 15 residues.

The rearrangement links TRBV18 to TRBJ2-3; 7 bases fit TRBD2. The length of the CDR3 is 15 residues. Germline loops: CDR1 KGHSH, CDR2 LQKENI. Unmatched junction bases numbered 5, after V lost 3 bases and J lost 2 bases. CDR3 residues: CASSPQAGSTDTQYF. Written as DNA, the CDR3 is TGTGCCAGCTCACCCCAAGCGGGATCCACAGATACGCAGTATTTT. Variable domain in full (rest from reference TRBV18 and TRBJ2-3): NAGVMQNPRHLVRRRGQEARLRCSPMKGHSHVYWYRQLPEEGLKFMVYLQKENIIDESGMPKERFSAEFPKEGPSILRIQQVVRGDSAAYFCASSPQAGSTDTQYFGPGTRLTVL.

The chain couples TRBV10-3 to TRBJ2-5; 11 bases fit TRBD1. Germline CDR1 ENHRY, CDR2 SYGVKD. With 4 bases clipped from V and 0 bases from J, the junction kept 1 base outside the gene matches. The CDR3 covers 15 residues. This chain's CDR3 is CAISAGQGDQETQYF. The CDR3 nucleotides are TGTGCCATCAGTGCGGGACAGGGGGACCAAGAGACCCAGTACTTC.

V gene TRBV20-1 combines with J gene TRBJ1-2; possibly TRBD1 for D (5 bases). The germline V gene has CDR1 DFQATT and CDR2 SNEGSKA (reference sequence). This CDR3 is built from 15 residues. The germline V and J ends were trimmed by 6 bases and 0 bases, with 17 bases remaining between them. For the CDR3, the DNA is TGCAGTGCCGTGTCCGGGACGGAAACTAACTATGGCTACACCTTC. Its translation is CSAVSGTETNYGYTF.

The rearrangement uses TRBV29-1 and TRBJ2-5, with 7 bases matching TRBD2. The trim removed 3 bases at V and 7 bases at J, leaving 5 bases unmatched. The CDR3 is 12 residues long. CDR1 is SQVTM and CDR2 is ANQGSEA in the germline V gene. CDR3 amino acids: CSVDPPSGTQYF. The CDR3 nucleotides are TGCAGCGTTGACCCTCCTAGCGGGACCCAGTACTTC.

This clonotype came up many times. This sequence joins TRBV4-1 and TRBJ2-7, with D perhaps matching TRBD1 or TRBD2 (6 bases each). This CDR3 contains 15 residues. The germline CDR1 and CDR2 sequences are MGHRA and YSYEKL. Deletions cut 1 base from V and 2 bases from J, with 12 bases between. CDR3 amino acids: CASSQGGGRTYEQYF. The CDR3 DNA reads as TGCGCCAGCAGCCAAGGAGGGGGGAGAACCTACGAGCAGTACTTC.

The chain links TRBV20-1 to TRBJ2-2; either TRBD1 or TRBD2 may supply D (6 bases each). Germline V CDR1 and CDR2: DFQATT, SNEGSKA (reference sequence). The length of the CDR3 is 15 residues. CDR3 residues: CSAVIGGPSTGELFF. The CDR3, as DNA: TGCAGCGCTGTGATAGGGGGGCCCAGCACCGGGGAGCTGTTTTTT.

Ten or more counts support this clonotype. The CDR3 DNA is TGTGCCAGCAGTGGCGGGGTCACGTCCGAGCAGTACTTC. Its translation is CASSGGVTSEQYF. This sequence joins TRBV12-3 or TRBV12-4 and TRBJ2-7; tentative D call: TRBD2 (6 bases). Trimming stripped 5 bases from V and 6 bases from J, with 14 bases between. The CDR3 spans 13 residues.

This clonotype qualifies as medium-sized. The V call is TRBV7-6, the J call TRBJ1-2, with D unclear. The CDR3 has 13 amino acids. Trimming shortened V by 1 base and J by 4 bases, and 7 bases separated the two germline ends. Germline V gene sequence: CDR1 SGHVS, CDR2 FNYEAQ. The CDR3 nucleotides read TGTGCCAGCAGCTTAGGGGATTTCTATGGCTACACCTTC. This sequence encodes CASSLGDFYGYTF. The full variable domain, with the rest looked up from reference TRBV7-6 and TRBJ1-2, is GAGVSQSPRYKVTKRGQDVALRCDPISGHVSLYWYRQALGQGPEFLTYFNYEAQQDKSGLPNDRFSAERPEGSISTLTIQRTEQRDSAMYRCASSLGDFYGYTFGSGTRLTVV.

This clonotype showed up many times. The chain links TRBV6-1 to TRBJ1-5; D is undetermined. Germline V CDR1 and CDR2: MNHNS, SASEGT. V was pared by 7 bases and J by 5 bases, with 12 bases between. The CDR3 consists of 13 residues. As DNA, the CDR3 is TGTGCCAGCAATAGACAAGAATATCAGCCCCAGCATTTT. Amino acid sequence: CASNRQEYQPQHF.

This clonotype occurred many times. This rearrangement joins TRBV5-1 to TRBJ2-1; 7 nucleotides agree with TRBD2. J lost 0 bases, V lost 4 bases, and 4 bases had no gene match. Germline V gene data show CDR1 as SGHRS and CDR2 as YFSETQ. The CDR3 runs to 15 residues. The CDR3 DNA sequence: TGCGCCAGCAGCCCGCGGGAGAGCTCCTACAATGAGCAGTTCTTC. The encoded protein is CASSPRESSYNEQFF.

The rearrangement uses TRBV7-6 and TRBJ1-3, with D uncertain. Germline-derived CDR1 and CDR2 are SGHVS and FNYEAQ. The CDR3 extends over 15 amino acids. The V end was cut by 1 base, the J end by 0 bases, with 7 bases between. The CDR3 is CASSLGPSSGNTIYF. The CDR3 DNA is TGTGCCAGCAGCTTAGGGCCGAGCTCTGGAAACACCATATATTTT.

The chain is built from TRBV7-2 and TRBJ2-5; D possibly uses TRBD1 or TRBD2 (5 bases each). Germline V gives CDR1 SGHTA, CDR2 FQGNSA. CDR3 length: 13 residues. Trimming pared 5 bases from V and 5 bases from J, leaving 12 bases between. Here the CDR3 reads CASSPGTWETQYF. For the CDR3, the DNA is TGTGCCAGCAGCCCAGGGACGTGGGAGACCCAGTACTTC.